These 25 T cell receptor beta chains were all obtained from the same sample, sequenced in a study of blood T cell repertoires in COVID-19. Clones were sequenced by immunoSEQ multiplex PCR, and TCRdb holds only the in-frame ones, with some missing. The repertoire holds about 52,000 clones, with around 90% as singletons. Sequenced material: peripheral blood. These receptors were collected from a man aged 45 to 65 with active COVID-19.

V and J are TRBV10-2 and TRBJ1-6; TRBD1 matches 8 bases. The V gene's germline CDR1 is WSHSY and CDR2 SAAADI. V was pared by 6 bases and J by 0 bases, with 10 bases of the junction left unmatched. The CDR3 totals 18 residues. The CDR3 region is CASRTGQEISSYNSPLHF. The CDR3, as DNA: TGCGCCAGCAGGACGGGACAGGAAATTAGCTCCTATAATTCACCCCTCCACTTT.

This chain connects TRBV11-3 to TRBJ2-7; tentative D call: TRBD2 (5 bases). Germline lookup yields CDR1 SGHNT and CDR2 YENEEA. With 4 bases removed from V and 5 bases from J, the gap between germline ends came to 12 bases. CDR3 length equals 13 residues. This CDR3 reads CASSSGVGDEQYF. The CDR3 DNA follows: TGTGCCAGCAGCTCCGGGGTTGGGGACGAGCAGTACTTC.

The chain's CDR3 is CASTYSLGGGGELFF. The CDR3 DNA reads as TGTGCCAGCACCTACAGCCTTGGGGGCGGCGGGGAGCTGTTTTTT. The chain couples TRBV6-5 to TRBJ2-2; weak D call: TRBD1 (6 bases). The germline V gene has CDR1 MNHEY and CDR2 SVGAGI. The CDR3 length is 15 residues. V gave up 7 bases and J gave up 7 bases, with 19 bases separating them.

This chain links TRBV7-2 with TRBJ2-7; the D gene is possibly TRBD1 (5 bases). The CDR3 is made up of 13 amino acids. The V end lost 1 base, the J end lost 3 bases, and 7 bases lay between the germline ends. CDR1 SGHTA and CDR2 FQGNSA come from the germline V gene. The CDR3 DNA follows: TGTGCCAGCAGCTTAGAGCAGGGCTACGAGCAGTACTTC. Translating it yields CASSLEQGYEQYF. The full variable domain, completed using reference TRBV7-2 and TRBJ2-7, is GAGVSQSPSNKVTEKGKDVELRCDPISGHTALYWYRQSLGQGLEFLIYFQGNSAPDKSGLPSDRFSAERTGGSVSTLTIQRTQQEDSAVYLCASSLEQGYEQYFGPGTRLTVT.

The chain has TRBV2 and TRBJ2-7; a weak D match, TRBD2 (7 bases). CDR1 is SNHLY and CDR2 is FYNNEI in the germline V gene. The germline V and J ends were trimmed by 11 bases and 0 bases, with 20 bases remaining between them. The CDR3 length is 15 residues. CDR3 nucleotide sequence: TGTGCCTCAGAGGGGGGGCTACGGGCCTCCTACGAGCAGTACTTC. As protein: CASEGGLRASYEQYF.

V usage is TRBV25-1 and J usage is TRBJ2-1; 9 bases are a match to TRBD1. Germline CDR1 MGHDK, CDR2 SYGVNS. Unmatched junction bases numbered 13, after V lost 4 bases and J lost 6 bases. The length of the CDR3 is 17 residues. CDR3 sequence: CASSGAVGTGGFNEQFF. CDR3 coding DNA: TGTGCCAGCAGTGGGGCTGTGGGTACAGGGGGCTTCAATGAGCAGTTCTTC. Looking up the rest from reference TRBV25-1 and TRBJ2-1 gives the full variable domain: EADIYQTPRYLVIGTGKKITLECSQTMGHDKMYWYQQDPGMELHLIHYSYGVNSTEKGDLSSESTVSRIRTEHFPLTLESARPSHTSQYLCASSGAVGTGGFNEQFFGPGTRLTVL.

The chain joins TRBV30 to TRBJ2-1; TRBD2 might be the D (6 bases). The ends were cut back, 8 bases at V and 9 bases at J, with 14 bases in the middle. The CDR3 is 11 residues long. Per the germline V gene, CDR1 is GTSNPN and CDR2 is SVGIG (reference sequence). CDR3 DNA sequence: TGTGCCGGAGGGCGGGGAGGTGAGCAGTTCTTC. Amino acid sequence: CAGGRGGEQFF. Drawing the rest from reference TRBV30 and TRBJ2-1, the complete variable domain is SQTIHQWPATLVQPVGSPLSLECTVEGTSNPNLYWYRQAAGRGLQLLFYSVGIGQISSEVPQNLSASRPQDRQFILSSKKLLLSDSGFYLCAGGRGGEQFFGPGTRLTVL.

This rearrangement joins TRBV11-3 to TRBJ1-1; 11 nucleotides line up with TRBD1. The CDR3 is 15 amino acids. J lost 2 bases, V lost 1 base, and 0 bases had no gene match. Germline CDR1 is SGHNT and CDR2 is YENEEA. The CDR3 loop is CASSLGTGGNTEAFF. The DNA of the CDR3 is TGTGCCAGCAGCTTAGGGACAGGGGGCAACACTGAAGCTTTCTTT.

J is TRBJ2-1 and V is TRBV7-2; 10 bases are a match to TRBD1. V gave up 5 bases and J gave up 3 bases; unmatched junction bases: 4. The CDR3 contains 15 residues. Germline CDR1 is SGHTA and CDR2 is FQGNSA. DNA of the CDR3: TGTGCCAGCAGCCCGGACAGGGGGGTCTACAATGAGCAGTTCTTC. It encodes CASSPDRGVYNEQFF.

The V and J genes are TRBV11-2 and TRBJ2-6; 7 nucleotides match TRBD2. Germline CDR1 SGHAT, CDR2 FQNNGV. The CDR3 contains 17 residues. The V and J ends lost 2 bases and 0 bases, in that order; junction bases with no gene match: 4. The CDR3 reads CASSLFSGGSGANVLTF. The CDR3 DNA sequence: TGTGCCAGCAGCTTATTCTCGGGGGGCTCTGGGGCCAACGTCCTGACTTTC. The full variable domain, rest sourced from reference TRBV11-2 and TRBJ2-6, is EAGVAQSPRYKIIEKRQSVAFWCNPISGHATLYWYQQILGQGPKLLIQFQNNGVVDDSQLPKDRFSAERLKGVDSTLKIQPAKLEDSAVYLCASSLFSGGSGANVLTFGAGSRLTVL.

V is TRBV7-9 and J is TRBJ2-7, with D possibly TRBD1 on 7 matching bases. The CDR3 has 13 amino acids. Per the germline V gene, CDR1 is SEHNR and CDR2 is FQNEAQ (reference sequence). Trimming shortened V by 2 bases and J by 5 bases, and 10 bases separated the two germline ends. CDR3 amino acids: CASSLQGGNEQYF. CDR3 coding DNA: TGTGCCAGCAGCTTACAGGGGGGTAACGAGCAGTACTTC. The full variable domain, rest sourced from reference TRBV7-9 and TRBJ2-7, is DTGVSQNPRHKITKRGQNVTFRCDPISEHNRLYWYRQTLGQGPEFLTYFQNEAQLEKSRLLSDRFSAERPKGSFSTLEIQRTEQGDSAMYLCASSLQGGNEQYFGPGTRLTVT.

This sequence joins TRBV4-2 and TRBJ1-4; D perhaps matches TRBD1 (6 bases). This CDR3 is built from 16 residues. The V gene lost 0 bases and the J gene lost 8 bases, with 16 bases spanning the gap. CDR1 LGHNA and CDR2 YNFKEQ come from the germline V gene. The CDR3 region is CASSQDGAGASEKLFF. CDR3 sequence (DNA): TGTGCCAGCAGCCAAGATGGGGCAGGGGCTAGCGAAAAACTGTTTTTT.

This clone was counted between two and nine times. This sequence joins TRBV10-1 and TRBJ2-2; 7 bases fit TRBD2. Germline V CDR1 and CDR2: WNHNN, SYGVQD (reference sequence). The V and J ends lost 1 base and 4 bases, in that order; junction bases with no gene match: 3. CDR3 length equals 15 residues. The CDR3 loop is CASSEYASGTGELFF. CDR3 DNA: TGCGCCAGCAGTGAGTACGCTAGCGGCACCGGGGAGCTGTTTTTT.

The chain carries TRBV11-3 and TRBJ2-7, with 8 nucleotides matching TRBD1. Trimming cost V 0 bases and J 6 bases; bases outside gene matches: 4. CDR3 size: 14 residues. Looked up from germline, CDR1 is SGHNT and CDR2 is YENEEA. The DNA for the CDR3 is TGTGCCAGCAGCTTAGACCAGGGGGCGGCCGAGCAGTACTTC. Translation: CASSLDQGAAEQYF.

This chain connects TRBV2 to TRBJ2-5; D unresolved. The V end was cut by 5 bases, the J end by 5 bases, with 9 bases between. Germline CDR1 and CDR2: SNHLY and FYNNEI. This CDR3 spans 12 amino acids. CDR3 in amino acids: CASSLSRETQYF. The CDR3 DNA reads TGTGCCAGCAGTCTAAGCAGGGAGACCCAGTACTTC.

The chain is built from TRBV18 and TRBJ2-3; maybe TRBD2 (6 bases). The CDR3 sequence is 15 residues long. V shed 1 base and J shed 5 bases, with 13 bases lying between them. Germline V lookup: CDR1 KGHSH, CDR2 LQKENI. CDR3 residues: CASSPLGGIVDTQYF. The CDR3 DNA is TGTGCCAGCTCACCACTCGGAGGGATTGTAGATACGCAGTATTTT.

The CDR3 nucleotides read TGTGCCAGCAGCAAAGCGAAGGGCAGGGACTCAGCAGATACGCAGTATTTT. Residues: CASSKAKGRDSADTQYF. The genes are TRBV21-1 and TRBJ2-3; the DNA was not used to check the table's D call, TRBD2. TRBV21-1 is assigned pseudogene status. CDR3 length: 17 amino acids.

The sample holds one count of this clone. The V and J genes are TRBV7-9 and TRBJ2-5; weak D call: TRBD1 (7 bases). The germline CDR1 and CDR2 sequences are SEHNR and FQNEAQ (reference sequence). This CDR3 region has 14 residues. Trimming left V 5 bases short and J 6 bases short, with 16 bases between. The CDR3 region is CASSPGGRGQTQYF. The CDR3 DNA is TGTGCCAGCAGCCCAGGGGGGCGGGGCCAGACCCAGTACTTC.

This sequence joins TRBV7-2 and TRBJ2-3; D call uncertain. Germline CDR1 is SGHTA and CDR2 is FQGNSA. V was clipped by 2 bases and J by 0 bases, with 9 bases between them. The CDR3 has 15 amino acids. In DNA, the CDR3 is TGTGCCAGCAGCTTACTGGGCCGGAGCACAGATACGCAGTATTTT. This sequence encodes CASSLLGRSTDTQYF.

The rearrangement joins TRBV19 to TRBJ2-2; 11 nucleotides match TRBD1. V trimming: 6 bases; J trimming: 6 bases; junction bases outside the gene matches: 6. Germline CDR1 reads LNHDA; CDR2 reads SQIVND (reference sequence). This CDR3 spans 15 amino acids. CDR3 sequence (DNA): TGTGCCAGTAGAACGGGACAGGGGGTCCCCGGGGAGCTGTTTTTT. This gives the protein CASRTGQGVPGELFF.

This clone appeared a few times. This chain uses TRBV28 with TRBJ1-5; D is ambiguous. Germline CDR1 MDHEN, CDR2 SYDVKM. Trimming left V 5 bases short and J 2 bases short, with 7 bases between. There are 13 residues in the CDR3. CDR3 nucleotides: TGTGCCAGCAGTGAATCGGGCAATCAGCCCCAGCATTTT. Its protein product is CASSESGNQPQHF.

The chain links TRBV12-3 or TRBV12-4 to TRBJ1-5; 7 nucleotides align to TRBD1. This CDR3 has 13 residues. V dropped 6 bases and J dropped 11; count of bases not matched to a gene: 10. The CDR3 bases are TGTGCCAGCAGCCGACAGGGATATGAAGCCCAGCATTTT. Translating gives CASSRQGYEAQHF.

The rearrangement links TRBV5-4 to TRBJ2-7; D is undetermined. V was pared by 7 bases and J by 5 bases, with 13 bases between. Germline values: CDR1 SGHNT, CDR2 YYREEE (reference sequence). CDR3 size: 12 residues. Written as DNA, the CDR3 is TGTGCCAGCGGAAATATGGGCAACGAGCAGTACTTC. Residues: CASGNMGNEQYF.

This clone was picked up one time. The CDR3 region is CASSPRGPKDTQYF. The DNA of the CDR3 is TGCGCCAGCAGCCCCAGGGGGCCCAAAGATACGCAGTATTTT. The chain is built from TRBV5-1 and TRBJ2-3, with TRBD1 matching 8 bases. Losses at the gene ends were 4 bases for V and 5 bases for J; bases not matched to a gene: 6. The CDR3 has 14 residues. CDR1 and CDR2 from the germline V gene are SGHRS and YFSETQ.

The V and J genes are TRBV19 and TRBJ1-6; D is perhaps TRBD1 (5 bases). Germline loops: CDR1 LNHDA, CDR2 SQIVND (reference sequence). The CDR3 spans 15 residues. Trimming took 0 bases from V and 10 from J, leaving 13 bases between them. CDR3: CASSIDPQGGSPLHF. The CDR3 coding sequence is TGTGCCAGTAGTATAGATCCGCAGGGAGGATCACCCCTCCACTTT. Full variable domain (rest looked up from reference TRBV19 and TRBJ1-6): DGGITQSPKYLFRKEGQNVTLSCEQNLNHDAMYWYRQDPGQGLRLIYYSQIVNDFQKGDIAEGYSVSREKKESFPLTVTSAQKNPTAFYLCASSIDPQGGSPLHFGNGTRLTVT.